This T cell receptor beta chain is from a study of OX40 agonist ivuxolimab in advanced cancers. Whole-study context: Patients were given ivuxolimab, an antibody that agonizes OX40 (CD134). Patients got intravenous ivuxolimab at 0.01 to 10 mg/kg every 2 weeks.

CDR1 is SNHLY and CDR2 is FYNNEI in the germline V gene. The CDR3 has 14 amino acids. J gave up 6 bases and V 2 bases, and 5 bases lay outside the gene matches. Method: immunoSEQ multiplex PCR; TCRdb's copy keeps in-frame clones and lacks some. The data show some 72,000 clones, 70% to 85% seen once. Exclusion applied to patients with autoimmune disease history or systemic immunosuppression. The sequence came from an adult with an advanced solid tumor such as melanoma, head and neck, liver or kidney cancer. The sequences come from CD4+ or CD8+ T cells sorted from blood, collected in a trial of the OX40 agonist ivuxolimab. The chain joins TRBV2 to TRBJ2-7; 9 bases match TRBD1. The CDR3 DNA reads TGTGCCAGCAGTGAAATGGGACAGGGAGGCGAGCAGTACTTC. This translates into CASSEMGQGGEQYF.